The 19 T cell receptor beta chains listed next were all sequenced from one sample in a study of T cell repertoires in cytomegalovirus infection. Antigens of these TCRs are unknown. TCRdb independently ran MiXCR on the reads; one entry per CDR3 protein. The data show 550,000 to 700,000 distinct CDR3 sequences, 40% seen once. The specimen comprised cultured PBMCs, sampled from culture after CMV antigen stimulation. These receptors were collected from a human donor in good health (CMV status not recorded). Some clones in this sample may be carry-over from other donors' samples.

This clonotype was picked up one time. This chain joins TRBV27 and TRBJ2-3; 12 bases line up with TRBD2. Losses at the gene ends were 11 bases for V and 0 bases for J; bases not matched to a gene: 3. The CDR3 is 14 residues long. Germline CDR1 reads MNHEY; CDR2 reads SMNVEV (reference sequence). CDR3 coding DNA: TGTGCCTGTGGACTAGCGGGGAGCACAGATACGCAGTATTTT. Translation gives CACGLAGSTDTQYF.

This clonotype was counted only a few times. This chain connects TRBV7-6 to TRBJ2-1; D possibly matches TRBD1 or TRBD2 (6 bases each). The CDR3 contains 16 residues. The V gene lost 5 bases and the J gene lost 1 base, with 15 bases spanning the gap. CDR1 and CDR2 from the germline V gene are SGHVS and FNYEAQ. CDR3: CASSPGAKVSYNEQFF. CDR3 coding DNA: TGTGCCAGCAGCCCGGGGGCTAAGGTTTCCTACAATGAGCAGTTCTTC.

The chain links TRBV2 to TRBJ1-5, with D perhaps TRBD1 (5 bases). CDR1 is SNHLY and CDR2 is FYNNEI in the germline V gene. CDR3 length: 14 amino acids. Trimming took off 4 bases at V and 4 bases at J, with 11 bases between the two ends. CDR3 in DNA: TGTGCCAGCAGTGCGGCGGGGCGGAATCAGCCCCAGCATTTT. This encodes CASSAAGRNQPQHF. Based on the CDR3 plus reference TRBV2 and TRBJ1-5, the full variable domain is EPEVTQTPSHQVTQMGQEVILRCVPISNHLYFYWYRQILGQKVEFLVSFYNNEISEKSEIFDDQFSVERPDGSNFTLKIRSTKLEDSAMYFCASSAAGRNQPQHFGDGTRLSIL.

The table lists this clonotype with a count of one. The rearrangement joins TRBV6-5 to TRBJ1-5; possibly TRBD1 for D (6 bases). Germline lookup yields CDR1 MNHEY and CDR2 SVGAGI. The CDR3 consists of 15 residues. V was shortened by 4 bases and J by 1 base, with 11 bases between the two germline ends. The CDR3: CASSSRGISNQPQHF. The CDR3 DNA reads as TGTGCCAGCAGTTCCAGGGGAATCAGCAATCAGCCCCAGCATTTT.

The genes are TRBV5-5 and TRBJ2-1; D unclear. Between the trimmed V and J ends, which lost 0 bases and 8 bases, there was a span of 12 bases. Germline V gene lookup returns CDR1 SGHKS and CDR2 YYEKEE (reference sequence). The CDR3 sequence is 14 residues long. CDR3 sequence reads: CASSLVYRLHEQFF. CDR3 nucleotides: TGTGCCAGCAGCTTGGTATACCGGCTTCATGAGCAGTTCTTC.

This clonotype was recorded only once. V usage is TRBV5-4 and J usage is TRBJ1-5; TRBD1 matches at 9 bases. The CDR3 runs to 15 residues. With V trimmed by 3 bases and J by 4 bases, 5 bases remained unmatched. Germline V CDR1 and CDR2: SGHNT, YYREEE (reference sequence). CDR3 residues: CASSSGTGHNQPQHF. CDR3 DNA: TGTGCCAGCAGCTCAGGGACAGGGCATAATCAGCCCCAGCATTTT.

The chain combines TRBV2 with TRBJ2-3; TRBD2 aligns across 10 bases. From germline, CDR1 is SNHLY and CDR2 FYNNEI. The V and J ends lost 7 bases and 2 bases, in that order; junction bases with no gene match: 6. The CDR3 extends over 15 amino acids. The DNA for the CDR3 is TGTGCCAGCACCTGGACTAGCGGATTCACAGATACGCAGTATTTT. Its protein is CASTWTSGFTDTQYF.

Only a few counts were recorded for this clonotype. This chain uses TRBV5-6 with TRBJ2-1; 8 bases align to TRBD2. This CDR3 comprises 14 residues. Trimming removed 2 bases from V and 8 bases from J; junction bases left unmatched: 6. The germline V gene encodes CDR1 SGHDT and CDR2 YYEEEE. The CDR3 DNA follows: TGTGCCAGCAGCTTTGGCGGGAGGATCTATGAGCAGTTCTTC. The encoded protein is CASSFGGRIYEQFF. The variable domain in full, completed from reference TRBV5-6 and TRBJ2-1, reads DAGVTQSPTHLIKTRGQQVTLRCSPKSGHDTVSWYQQALGQGPQFIFQYYEEEERQRGNFPDRFSGHQFPNYSSELNVNALLLGDSALYLCASSFGGRIYEQFFGPGTRLTVL.

J is TRBJ1-1 and V is TRBV6-1; TRBD1 is a possible D gene (5 bases). This CDR3 is built from 15 residues. Germline CDR1 is MNHNS and CDR2 is SASEGT. Trimming removed 6 bases from V and 1 base from J, with 15 bases in between. CDR3 sequence reads: CASSHPGTGNTEAFF. The DNA for the CDR3 is TGTGCCAGCAGCCATCCCGGGACGGGGAACACTGAAGCTTTCTTT.

This sequence joins TRBV10-3 and TRBJ2-7, with 10 bases identical to TRBD1. Looked up from germline, CDR1 is ENHRY and CDR2 is SYGVKD. CDR3 length: 14 residues. The trim removed 6 bases at V and 2 bases at J, leaving 4 bases unmatched. Written as DNA, the CDR3 is TGTGCCATCAGGGACAGGGGGATGGCCTACGAGCAGTACTTC. Encoded protein: CAIRDRGMAYEQYF.

This clonotype was counted between two and nine times. V usage is TRBV5-5 and J usage is TRBJ2-5, with 8 nucleotides matching TRBD2. The V gene's germline CDR1 is SGHKS and CDR2 YYEKEE (reference sequence). The CDR3 length is 14 residues. J gave up 5 bases and V 3 bases, and 6 bases lay outside the gene matches. This chain's CDR3 is CASSYSSGSETQYF. As DNA, the CDR3 is TGTGCCAGCAGCTACTCCAGCGGGAGTGAGACCCAGTACTTC.

This clonotype was detected many times. The gene calls are TRBV7-2 and TRBJ1-2, with TRBD1 as a possible D gene (5 bases). The V gene lost 1 base and the J gene lost 2 bases, with 11 bases spanning the gap. This CDR3 has 15 residues. Germline CDR1 reads SGHTA; CDR2 reads FQGNSA. DNA for the CDR3: TGTGCCAGCAGCTTAGTCGGGGGAGGAAACTATGGCTACACCTTC. Protein: CASSLVGGGNYGYTF.

This clonotype has only a few counts. The chain links TRBV7-2 to TRBJ2-1, with D possibly being TRBD1 or TRBD2 (5 bases each). The CDR3 is 13 amino acids. The V and J ends lost 6 bases and 9 bases respectively, with 15 bases between them. Germline V gene sequence: CDR1 SGHTA, CDR2 FQGNSA. The CDR3 nucleotides read TGTGCCAGCAGTCCGGGACCCCTCGGTGAGCAGTTCTTC. Protein product: CASSPGPLGEQFF.

This clonotype was observed a handful of times. J is TRBJ1-5 and V is TRBV12-5; 8 bases align to TRBD1. Per germline, CDR1 LGHNT and CDR2 FRNRAP. The CDR3 spans 14 residues. V shed 5 bases and J 7 bases; nucleotides not matched to a gene: 7. CDR3 amino acids: CASGKQGVGQPQHF. CDR3 sequence (DNA): TGTGCTAGTGGTAAACAGGGGGTCGGCCAGCCCCAGCATTTT.

A remark on this clonotype: This may stem from a read error, because a much larger clone lies one nucleotide away. The V call is TRBV5-4, the J call TRBJ2-5; D gene unclear. The length of the CDR3 is 13 residues. V lost 1 base and J lost 1, with 5 bases in between. Germline CDR1 reads SGHNT; CDR2 reads YYREEE (reference sequence). CDR3 protein: CASSLQVQETQYF. DNA of the CDR3: TGTGCCAGCAGCTTGCAGGTCCAAGAGACCCAGTACTTC.

The rearrangement links TRBV20-1 to TRBJ2-7; TRBD2 matches 14 bases. The germline CDR1 and CDR2 sequences are DFQATT and SNEGSKA (reference sequence). The CDR3 is made up of 17 amino acids. The V gene end was trimmed by 0 bases and the J gene end by 2 bases; junction bases not matched to a gene: 6. The CDR3 nucleotides read TGCAGTGCTAGAGACCTAAGGACTAGCGGGGGGACCTACGAGCAGTACTTC. Residues: CSARDLRTSGGTYEQYF.

Remarks on this clonotype: The junction departs from the called germline gene at one end, perhaps through a read error. The chain joins TRBV11-3 to TRBJ1-1, with D uncertain. This CDR3 has 13 amino acids. Germline V gene sequence: CDR1 SGHNT, CDR2 YENEEA. CDR3 coding DNA: TGTGCCAGCAGCACCAATATGAACGCTGAAGCTTTCTTT. Encoded protein: CASSTNMNAEAFF. Full variable domain (rest looked up from reference TRBV11-3 and TRBJ1-1): EAGVVQSPRYKIIEKKQPVAFWCNPISGHNTLYWYLQNLGQGPELLIRYENEEAVDDSQLPKDRFSAERLKGVDSTLKIQPAELGDSAVYLCASSTNMNAEAFFGQGTRLTVV.

The chain has TRBV12-3 or TRBV12-4 and TRBJ2-5; D may be TRBD1 (6 bases). V lost 7 bases, J lost 5 bases, and 14 bases lay in between. The CDR3 is made up of 13 amino acids. CDR3 DNA: TGTGCCAGCACCCGACAGGCCTGGGAGACCCAGTACTTC. This codes for CASTRQAWETQYF.

The chain uses TRBV19 and TRBJ2-1, with 12 bases that match TRBD2. The CDR3 covers 19 residues. Trimming took 5 bases from V and 4 from J; bases not matched to a gene: 15. Germline CDR1 LNHDA, CDR2 SQIVND (reference sequence). CDR3 amino acids: CASSWGLAGDQGRYNEQFF. DNA for the CDR3: TGTGCCAGTAGTTGGGGACTAGCGGGCGACCAAGGGAGATACAATGAGCAGTTCTTC. Supplemented by reference TRBV19 and TRBJ2-1, the full variable domain reads DGGITQSPKYLFRKEGQNVTLSCEQNLNHDAMYWYRQDPGQGLRLIYYSQIVNDFQKGDIAEGYSVSREKKESFPLTVTSAQKNPTAFYLCASSWGLAGDQGRYNEQFFGPGTRLTVL.